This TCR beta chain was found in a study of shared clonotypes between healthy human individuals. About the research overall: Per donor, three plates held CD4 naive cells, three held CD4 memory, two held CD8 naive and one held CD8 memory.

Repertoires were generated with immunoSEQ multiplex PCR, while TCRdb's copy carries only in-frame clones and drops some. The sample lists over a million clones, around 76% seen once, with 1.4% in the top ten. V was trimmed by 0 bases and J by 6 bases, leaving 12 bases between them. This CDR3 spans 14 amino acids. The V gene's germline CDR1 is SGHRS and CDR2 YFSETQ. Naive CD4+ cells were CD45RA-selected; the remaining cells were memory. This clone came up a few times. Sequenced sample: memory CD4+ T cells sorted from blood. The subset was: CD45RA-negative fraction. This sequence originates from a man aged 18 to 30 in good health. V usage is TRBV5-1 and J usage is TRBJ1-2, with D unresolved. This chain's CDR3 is CASSLDGLRDGYTF. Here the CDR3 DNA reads TGCGCCAGCAGCTTGGATGGGTTGAGAGATGGCTACACCTTC.